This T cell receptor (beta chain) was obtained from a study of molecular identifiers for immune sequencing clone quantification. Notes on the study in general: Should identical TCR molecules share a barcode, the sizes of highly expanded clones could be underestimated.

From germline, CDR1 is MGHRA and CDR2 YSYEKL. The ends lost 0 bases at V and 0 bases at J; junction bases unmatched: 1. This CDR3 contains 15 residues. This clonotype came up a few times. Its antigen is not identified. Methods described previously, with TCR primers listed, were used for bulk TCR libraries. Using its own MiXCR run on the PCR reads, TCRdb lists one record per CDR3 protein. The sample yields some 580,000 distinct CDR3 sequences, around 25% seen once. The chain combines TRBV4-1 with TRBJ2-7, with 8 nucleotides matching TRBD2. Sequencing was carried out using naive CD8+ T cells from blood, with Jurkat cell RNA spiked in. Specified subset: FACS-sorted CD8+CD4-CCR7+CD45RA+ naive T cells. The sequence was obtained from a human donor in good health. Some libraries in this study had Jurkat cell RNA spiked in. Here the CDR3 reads CASSQESGSSYEQYF. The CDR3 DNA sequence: TGCGCCAGCAGCCAAGAGAGCGGGAGCTCCTACGAGCAGTACTTC.